Sequencing of this T cell receptor beta chain was carried out in a study of blood T cell repertoires in COVID-19. Across the whole study: Donors in the United States, Italy and Spain gave samples during acute or convalescent COVID-19. In each case, the material was cDNA or gDNA derived from T cells, B-cell-depleted T cells, or PBMCs.

The J segment lost 4 bases and the V segment lost 1 base, leaving 2 bases of the junction unmatched. CDR1 is SGHTA, CDR2 FQGNSA, per germline. This CDR3 has 15 amino acids. This clone was seen repeatedly, ten times or more. As processed by the authors: Amplified reference gene primers provided the basis for estimating nucleated cell counts. Assay used: immunoSEQ multiplex PCR; TCRdb lists only in-frame clones, some missing. Clonal size and the V and J genes are those of that table, whereas D and trimming came from the DNA. This sample carries 150,000 to 200,000 clones, 60% to 85% of them seen once, and the ten largest clones take 15% to 20%.

The material sequenced was peripheral blood. The receptor was isolated from a man in his 60s with active or convalescent COVID-19. The chain carries TRBV7-2 and TRBJ2-3, with 10 positions matching TRBD2. CDR3 DNA sequence: TGTGCCAGCAGCTTAGGCGGACTAGCGGCAGATACGCAGTATTTT. It translates to CASSLGGLAADTQYF.